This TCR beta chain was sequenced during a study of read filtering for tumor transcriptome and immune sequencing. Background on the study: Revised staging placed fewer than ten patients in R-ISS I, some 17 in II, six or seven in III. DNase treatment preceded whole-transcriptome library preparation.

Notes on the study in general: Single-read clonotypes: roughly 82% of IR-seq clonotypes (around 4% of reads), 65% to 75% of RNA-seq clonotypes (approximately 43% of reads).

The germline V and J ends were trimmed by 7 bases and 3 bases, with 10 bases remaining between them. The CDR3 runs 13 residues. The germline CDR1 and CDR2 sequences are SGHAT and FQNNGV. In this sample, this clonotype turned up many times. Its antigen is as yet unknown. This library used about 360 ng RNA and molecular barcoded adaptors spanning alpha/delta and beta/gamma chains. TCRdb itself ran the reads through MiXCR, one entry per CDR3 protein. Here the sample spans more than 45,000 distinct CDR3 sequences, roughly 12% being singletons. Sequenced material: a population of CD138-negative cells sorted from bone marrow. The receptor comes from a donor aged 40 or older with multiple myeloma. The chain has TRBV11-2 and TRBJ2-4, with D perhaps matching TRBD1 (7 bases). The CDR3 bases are TGTGCCAGCAATCAGGGGGGCAAAAACATTCAGTACTTC. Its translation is CASNQGGKNIQYF.